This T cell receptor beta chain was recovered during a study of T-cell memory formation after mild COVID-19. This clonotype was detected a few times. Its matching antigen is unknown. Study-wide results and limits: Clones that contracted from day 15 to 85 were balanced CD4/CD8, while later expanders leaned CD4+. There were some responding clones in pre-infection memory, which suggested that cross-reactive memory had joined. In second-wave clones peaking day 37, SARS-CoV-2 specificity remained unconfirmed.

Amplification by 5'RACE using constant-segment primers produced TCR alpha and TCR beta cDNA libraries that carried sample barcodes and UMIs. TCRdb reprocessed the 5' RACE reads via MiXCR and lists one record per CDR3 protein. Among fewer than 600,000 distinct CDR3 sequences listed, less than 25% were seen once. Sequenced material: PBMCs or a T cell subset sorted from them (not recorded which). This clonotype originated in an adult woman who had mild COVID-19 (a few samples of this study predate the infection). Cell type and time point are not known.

CDR3 sequence reads: CASSLQGLVYEQYF. Written as DNA, the CDR3 is TGTGCCAGCAGTCTACAAGGCCTAGTCTACGAGCAGTACTTC. This chain uses TRBV12-3 or TRBV12-4 with TRBJ2-7; D not certain. V dropped 5 bases and J dropped 3 bases, with 14 bases sitting between them. The CDR3 loop spans 14 amino acids.